This TCR beta chain was documented in a study of neurological immune-mediated disorders. Study conclusions and caveats: The study found no CDR3 amino acid sequences shared by expanded clones across subjects, suggesting private repertoires in all groups.

Synthesis of cDNA used 5'RACE (with 10-nucleotide random UMIs). TCRdb recomputed calls from the 5' RACE reads with MiXCR, one row per CDR3 protein. The data contain around 29,000 distinct CDR3 sequences, 9.5% to 13% of them singletons. Healthy controls comprised blood bank volunteers in Maryland, USA. Libraries used 2 million unsorted PBMCs kept frozen in RNAlater. CDR3 length: 18 residues. Remarks on this clonotype: Its specificity is unknown.

The receptor was derived from a woman aged 55-70 years in good health. The specimen sequenced was PBMCs. J is TRBJ2-7 and V is TRBV21-1; the table's D call, TRBD2, has no DNA check behind it. TRBV21-1 is noted as a pseudogene. CDR3 in DNA: TGTGCCAGCAGCAAAGACTGGGCTAGCGGGAGGGCCCCCTACGAGCAGTACTTC. It yields the protein CASSKDWASGRAPYEQYF.